This is a list of T cell receptor beta chains from one sample in a study of T cells in Graves' hyperthyroidism and ophthalmopathy. A single record per CDR3 protein comes from TCRdb applying MiXCR to the multiplex PCR reads. The data hold around 660,000 distinct CDR3 sequences, with 40% to 55% observed a single time. The sequencing sample was made of peripheral blood or thyroid tissue (not recorded which). Receptors originate from an adult man with Graves' disease, either hyperthyroidism or ophthalmopathy (not recorded which). CDR3s include the opening cysteine and the closing phenylalanine or tryptophan. The order of the fields is CDR3 DNA, CDR3 protein, clone size, V gene, D gene, J gene. D genes are given only for firm matches. Some rows have no size entry. The others give once, few or many, or a class for an expanded clone.

CDR3 DNA: TGTGCCAGCAGCCTAAGATCAGGGGCCGTCGGGGGAAAACTGTTTTTT; CDR3 protein: CASSLRSGAVGGKLFF; clone size: .; V gene: TRBV7-9; D gene: .; J gene: TRBJ1-4
CDR3 DNA: TGTGCCAGCAGCCCTGGGGGAACCGAGACCCAGCATTTT; CDR3 protein: CASSPGGTETQHF; clone size: .; V gene: TRBV11-2; D gene: .; J gene: TRBJ1-5
CDR3 DNA: TGCAGTGCTAGAGAGGACAGAGGGTGGGGACTCTATGGCTACACCTTC; CDR3 protein: CSAREDRGWGLYGYTF; clone size: .; V gene: TRBV20-1; D gene: .; J gene: TRBJ1-2
CDR3 DNA: TGTGCCAGTAGTATATGGCAGTTCCCTGAAAAACTGTTTTTT; CDR3 protein: CASSIWQFPEKLFF; clone size: few; V gene: TRBV19; D gene: .; J gene: TRBJ1-4
CDR3 DNA: TGTGCCAGCAGCTTAGCGGAGGCTTACGAGCAGTACTTC; CDR3 protein: CASSLAEAYEQYF; clone size: many; V gene: TRBV7-9; D gene: .; J gene: TRBJ2-7
CDR3 DNA: TGTGCCACCAGCAGAGCCCTAGCGGGAGGTTTGGACGAGCAGTACTTC; CDR3 protein: CATSRALAGGLDEQYF; clone size: many; V gene: TRBV15; D gene: TRBD2; J gene: TRBJ2-7
CDR3 DNA: TGTGCCAGCAGTGACGGGTACAATCAGCCCCAGCATTTT; CDR3 protein: CASSDGYNQPQHF; clone size: many; V gene: TRBV2; D gene: .; J gene: TRBJ1-5
CDR3 DNA: TGCAGTGCTGGAGATGGGGTGCACACTGAAGCTTTCTTT; CDR3 protein: CSAGDGVHTEAFF; clone size: .; V gene: TRBV20-1; D gene: .; J gene: TRBJ1-1
CDR3 DNA: TGTGCCAGCAGCCACAGGGGACAGAACACTGAAGCTTTCTTT; CDR3 protein: CASSHRGQNTEAFF; clone size: few; V gene: TRBV7-8; D gene: TRBD1; J gene: TRBJ1-1
CDR3 DNA: TGCAGTGCTCGACAGGGGGCGGACACTGAAGCTTTCTTT; CDR3 protein: CSARQGADTEAFF; clone size: few; V gene: TRBV20-1; D gene: TRBD1; J gene: TRBJ1-1
CDR3 DNA: TGTGCCAGCAGCTCGACAAATAGCAATCAGCCCCAGCATTTT; CDR3 protein: CASSSTNSNQPQHF; clone size: few; V gene: TRBV7-2; D gene: .; J gene: TRBJ1-5
CDR3 DNA: TGCAGCGTTCAGTCGGGGCACCTGGATACGCAGTATTTT; CDR3 protein: CSVQSGHLDTQYF; clone size: few; V gene: TRBV29-1; D gene: .; J gene: TRBJ2-3
CDR3 DNA: TGTGCCACCAGCACAAGATCCGACAGGGACTTCTATGGCTACACCTTC; CDR3 protein: CATSTRSDRDFYGYTF; clone size: few; V gene: TRBV24-1; D gene: TRBD1; J gene: TRBJ1-2
CDR3 DNA: TGTGCCAGTAGTATAGCTGACAGGGGCCTCCATTTT; CDR3 protein: CASSIADRGLHF; clone size: many; V gene: TRBV19; D gene: TRBD1; J gene: TRBJ1-5
CDR3 DNA: TGTGCCAGTACGTACGGGGTCCAGAACACTGAAGCTTTCTTT; CDR3 protein: CASTYGVQNTEAFF; clone size: .; V gene: TRBV19; D gene: .; J gene: TRBJ1-1
CDR3 DNA: TGTGCCAGCAGCTTCAGGGTTAACACTGAAGCTTTCTTT; CDR3 protein: CASSFRVNTEAFF; clone size: many; V gene: TRBV7-3; D gene: .; J gene: TRBJ1-1
CDR3 DNA: TGCAGCTCCCGTCCTCCCGGAGAACAAGAGACCCAGTACTTC; CDR3 protein: CSSRPPGEQETQYF; clone size: few; V gene: TRBV29-1; D gene: .; J gene: TRBJ2-5
CDR3 DNA: TGCAGCCACGGACGACAAGAGACCCAGTACTTC; CDR3 protein: CSHGRQETQYF; clone size: .; V gene: TRBV29-1; D gene: .; J gene: TRBJ2-5
CDR3 DNA: TGTGCCAGCAGCTTATCCTGCCAAGAGACCCAGTACTTC; CDR3 protein: CASSLSCQETQYF; clone size: .; V gene: TRBV7-2; D gene: .; J gene: TRBJ2-5
CDR3 DNA: TGCAGCGTTCGACGGGGAGCGGGAGCCTACGAGCAGTACTTC; CDR3 protein: CSVRRGAGAYEQYF; clone size: many; V gene: TRBV29-1; D gene: TRBD2; J gene: TRBJ2-7
CDR3 DNA: TGTGCCACCAGCAGCAGACCCGGGACAGGGGGCGGATCACCCCTCCACTTT; CDR3 protein: CATSSRPGTGGGSPLHF; clone size: .; V gene: TRBV15; D gene: TRBD1; J gene: TRBJ1-6
CDR3 DNA: TGCAGTGCTAGAGGAGGGACAGGGGGTTTTCAGCCCCAGCATTTT; CDR3 protein: CSARGGTGGFQPQHF; clone size: .; V gene: TRBV20-1; D gene: TRBD1; J gene: TRBJ1-5
CDR3 DNA: TGTGCCAGTGGTGATGGGGGCCGTCGGCCCCAGCATTTT; CDR3 protein: CASGDGGRRPQHF; clone size: .; V gene: TRBV19; D gene: .; J gene: TRBJ1-5
CDR3 DNA: TGTGCCAGCAGTTTTTCTGTAAATCAGCCCCAGCATTTT; CDR3 protein: CASSFSVNQPQHF; clone size: .; V gene: TRBV9; D gene: .; J gene: TRBJ1-5
CDR3 DNA: TGTGCCAGCAGCGAGGGACAGTCAACCAATCAGCCCCAGCATTTT; CDR3 protein: CASSEGQSTNQPQHF; clone size: few; V gene: TRBV7-2; D gene: TRBD1; J gene: TRBJ1-5
CDR3 DNA: TGTGCCAGCAGCTCGGGAGGTTCGGAAGCTTTCTTT; CDR3 protein: CASSSGGSEAFF; clone size: many; V gene: TRBV7-9; D gene: .; J gene: TRBJ1-1
CDR3 DNA: TGCGCCAGCAGCTTGGCGAGGCTGGAGACGACGGACACCATATATTTT; CDR3 protein: CASSLARLETTDTIYF; clone size: .; V gene: TRBV5-1; D gene: .; J gene: TRBJ1-3
CDR3 DNA: TGCAGTGCCCAGGGGGGACAGGCGTCGGGCTACACCTTC; CDR3 protein: CSAQGGQASGYTF; clone size: many; V gene: TRBV20-1; D gene: TRBD1; J gene: TRBJ1-2
CDR3 DNA: TGTGCCAGCAGTCCGGCAGGACCTTCACCCCTCCACTTT; CDR3 protein: CASSPAGPSPLHF; clone size: many; V gene: TRBV7-2; D gene: .; J gene: TRBJ1-6
CDR3 DNA: TGCGCCAGCAGCTCGACAGGGTCGGGCGGCTACACCTTC; CDR3 protein: CASSSTGSGGYTF; clone size: few; V gene: TRBV5-1; D gene: TRBD1; J gene: TRBJ1-2
CDR3 DNA: TGTGCCAGCAGCTTAATGCAGGGGGTTAGCACCGGGGAGCTGTTTTTT; CDR3 protein: CASSLMQGVSTGELFF; clone size: .; V gene: TRBV7-3; D gene: TRBD1; J gene: TRBJ2-2
CDR3 DNA: TGTGCCAGCAGTTTAGGGGATCCCAAGCTCTACGAGCAGTACTTC; CDR3 protein: CASSLGDPKLYEQYF; clone size: .; V gene: TRBV12-3/TRBV12-4; D gene: .; J gene: TRBJ2-7
CDR3 DNA: TGTGCCAGCAAGGAGCGCGGGGGTCAGCCCCAGCATTTT; CDR3 protein: CASKERGGQPQHF; clone size: .; V gene: TRBV2; D gene: .; J gene: TRBJ1-5
CDR3 DNA: TGTGCCAGCAGCCCCCACAGGGGCGGTCAGCCCCAGCATTTT; CDR3 protein: CASSPHRGGQPQHF; clone size: .; V gene: TRBV9; D gene: TRBD1; J gene: TRBJ1-5
CDR3 DNA: TGTGCCTGGAGTGTACCTGGGGGGGGCGGCACTGAAGCTTTCTTT; CDR3 protein: CAWSVPGGGGTEAFF; clone size: .; V gene: TRBV6-1; D gene: .; J gene: TRBJ1-1
CDR3 DNA: TGCAGCGTCCAGGGGACGGGGAGCTCCTACGAGCAGTACTTC; CDR3 protein: CSVQGTGSSYEQYF; clone size: few; V gene: TRBV29-1; D gene: .; J gene: TRBJ2-7
CDR3 DNA: TGTGCCAGCTCACCGGACAGGCTCCTCTATGGCTACACCTTC; CDR3 protein: CASSPDRLLYGYTF; clone size: .; V gene: TRBV14; D gene: TRBD1; J gene: TRBJ1-2
CDR3 DNA: TGTGCCAGCAGTGACCTGGAGGCCTCCTACGAGCAGTACTTC; CDR3 protein: CASSDLEASYEQYF; clone size: many; V gene: TRBV6-1; D gene: .; J gene: TRBJ2-7
CDR3 DNA: TGCGCCAGCAGCCCGGATCTGACAGGGGGGAATTCACCCCTCCACTTT; CDR3 protein: CASSPDLTGGNSPLHF; clone size: few; V gene: TRBV5-1; D gene: TRBD1; J gene: TRBJ1-6
CDR3 DNA: TGTGCCAGCAGCGTGGGGACAGGCAGTGGTGGCTACACCTTC; CDR3 protein: CASSVGTGSGGYTF; clone size: once; V gene: TRBV2; D gene: TRBD1; J gene: TRBJ1-2
CDR3 DNA: TGTGCCAGTGCGACTAGCGGGGGGGCTGCGGGCACCGGGGAGCTGTTTTTT; CDR3 protein: CASATSGGAAGTGELFF; clone size: few; V gene: TRBV7-4; D gene: TRBD2; J gene: TRBJ2-2
CDR3 DNA: TGTGCCATCAGTGAACCAAGTACTGGGAACTATGGCTACACCTTC; CDR3 protein: CAISEPSTGNYGYTF; clone size: many; V gene: TRBV10-3; D gene: .; J gene: TRBJ1-2
CDR3 DNA: TGTGCCAGCAGCTTAGTTCGGGGGATAAGCTATGGCTACACCTTC; CDR3 protein: CASSLVRGISYGYTF; clone size: .; V gene: TRBV7-2; D gene: .; J gene: TRBJ1-2
CDR3 DNA: TGCGCCAGCAGCTTGGAGGGACAGGGGATTCCGAAGGACTTC; CDR3 protein: CASSLEGQGIPKDF; clone size: .; V gene: TRBV5-1; D gene: TRBD1; J gene: TRBJ1-2
CDR3 DNA: TGTGCCATCAGTGGCACAGGGGGCTTTGGCTACACCTTC; CDR3 protein: CAISGTGGFGYTF; clone size: many; V gene: TRBV10-3; D gene: TRBD1; J gene: TRBJ1-2
CDR3 DNA: TGTGCCAGCAGACTCACCAGGGTGGATGGCTACACCTTC; CDR3 protein: CASRLTRVDGYTF; clone size: .; V gene: TRBV9; D gene: .; J gene: TRBJ1-2
CDR3 DNA: TGCAGCGTAATACAGGGGCATGGCTACACCTTC; CDR3 protein: CSVIQGHGYTF; clone size: .; V gene: TRBV29-1; D gene: TRBD1; J gene: TRBJ1-2
CDR3 DNA: TGTGCCAGCAGCGACGGACTTGAAGCTTTCTTT; CDR3 protein: CASSDGLEAFF; clone size: many; V gene: TRBV9; D gene: .; J gene: TRBJ1-1
CDR3 DNA: TGTGCCAGCAGCTTAGGGGACATCTACGAGCAGTACTTC; CDR3 protein: CASSLGDIYEQYF; clone size: many; V gene: TRBV7-9; D gene: .; J gene: TRBJ2-7
CDR3 DNA: TGTGCCAGCAGCCGCCCTACCTTGGTAAACACTGAAGCTTTCTTT; CDR3 protein: CASSRPTLVNTEAFF; clone size: .; V gene: TRBV6-1; D gene: .; J gene: TRBJ1-1
CDR3 DNA: TGCAGCGGAGAGAAGGGAGCGGGAGTTTACGAGCAGTACTTC; CDR3 protein: CSGEKGAGVYEQYF; clone size: .; V gene: TRBV29-1; D gene: TRBD2; J gene: TRBJ2-7
CDR3 DNA: TGTGCCAGCAGCTCTCTAGTAGGGAGCGAGCAGTACTTC; CDR3 protein: CASSSLVGSEQYF; clone size: .; V gene: TRBV7-6; D gene: .; J gene: TRBJ2-7
CDR3 DNA: TGTGCCAGCAGCTTCCGGGACAGGGGGCTCGACGAGCAGTACTTC; CDR3 protein: CASSFRDRGLDEQYF; clone size: .; V gene: TRBV7-9; D gene: TRBD1; J gene: TRBJ2-7
CDR3 DNA: TGTGCCAGCAGCCAAGTTCACAGGGGTACTGAAGCTTTCTTT; CDR3 protein: CASSQVHRGTEAFF; clone size: .; V gene: TRBV7-9; D gene: TRBD1; J gene: TRBJ1-1
CDR3 DNA: TGTGCCAGTTCCGAGGGGGCCGGTGTGACTGAAGCTTTCTTT; CDR3 protein: CASSEGAGVTEAFF; clone size: .; V gene: TRBV2; D gene: TRBD1; J gene: TRBJ1-1